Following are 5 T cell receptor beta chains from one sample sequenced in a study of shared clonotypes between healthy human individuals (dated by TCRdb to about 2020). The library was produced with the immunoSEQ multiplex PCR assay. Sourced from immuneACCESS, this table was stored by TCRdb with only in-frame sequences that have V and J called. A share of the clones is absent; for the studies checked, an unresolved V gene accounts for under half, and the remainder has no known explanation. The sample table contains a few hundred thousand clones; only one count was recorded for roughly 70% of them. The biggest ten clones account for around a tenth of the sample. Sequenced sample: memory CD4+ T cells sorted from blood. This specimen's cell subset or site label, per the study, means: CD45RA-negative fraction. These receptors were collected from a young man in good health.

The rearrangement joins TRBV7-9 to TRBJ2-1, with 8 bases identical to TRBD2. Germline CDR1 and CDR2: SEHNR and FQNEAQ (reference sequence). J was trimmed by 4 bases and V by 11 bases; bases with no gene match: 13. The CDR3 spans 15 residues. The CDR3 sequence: CAAYVTSGSYNEQFF. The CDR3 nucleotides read TGTGCCGCATACGTCACTAGCGGTTCTTACAATGAGCAGTTCTTC.

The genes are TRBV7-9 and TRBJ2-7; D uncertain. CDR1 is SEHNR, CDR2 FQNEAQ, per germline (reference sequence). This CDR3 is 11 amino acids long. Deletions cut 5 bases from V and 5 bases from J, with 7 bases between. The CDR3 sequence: CASSERDEQYF. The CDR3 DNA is TGTGCCAGCAGCGAAAGAGACGAGCAGTACTTC.

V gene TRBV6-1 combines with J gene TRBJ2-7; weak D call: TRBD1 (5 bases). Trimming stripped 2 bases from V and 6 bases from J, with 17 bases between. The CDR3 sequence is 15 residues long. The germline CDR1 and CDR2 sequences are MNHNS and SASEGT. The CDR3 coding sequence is TGTGCCAGCAGTGAAAGACCGCATCAGGGTGGCGAGCAGTACTTC. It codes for CASSERPHQGGEQYF.

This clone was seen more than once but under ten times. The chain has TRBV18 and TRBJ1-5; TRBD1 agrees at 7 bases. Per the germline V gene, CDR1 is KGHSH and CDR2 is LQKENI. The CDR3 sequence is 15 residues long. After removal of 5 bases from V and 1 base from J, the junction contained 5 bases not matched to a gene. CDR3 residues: CASSTGVSSNQPQHF. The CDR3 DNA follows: TGTGCCAGCTCAACAGGGGTTTCGAGCAATCAGCCCCAGCATTTT.

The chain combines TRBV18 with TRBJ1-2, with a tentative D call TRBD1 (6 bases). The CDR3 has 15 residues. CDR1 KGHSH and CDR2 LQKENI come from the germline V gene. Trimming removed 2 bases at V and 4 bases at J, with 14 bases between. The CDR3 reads CASSPRRGASYGYTF. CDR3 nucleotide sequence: TGTGCCAGCTCACCAAGACGGGGGGCAAGCTATGGCTACACCTTC.